The following is a T cell receptor beta chain sequence with its context. This entry is derived from a study of blood T cell repertoires in COVID-19. This CDR3 spans 12 amino acids. Germline trimming cut 5 bases from V and 2 bases from J; bases unmatched to any gene: 2. Looked up from germline, CDR1 is GTSNPN and CDR2 is SVGIG (reference sequence). Here immunoSEQ multiplex PCR was the method, and the copy in TCRdb shows in-frame clones only, minus some. The table includes approximately 69,000 clones, roughly 86% detected once. The sample comprised peripheral blood. V gene TRBV30 combines with J gene TRBJ2-7, with 8 bases fitting TRBD1. The TCR originated in a man aged 50 to 60 with acute or convalescent COVID-19. The DNA for the CDR3 is TGTGCCTGGGACAGGGGAACCTACGAGCAGTACTTC. This encodes CAWDRGTYEQYF.